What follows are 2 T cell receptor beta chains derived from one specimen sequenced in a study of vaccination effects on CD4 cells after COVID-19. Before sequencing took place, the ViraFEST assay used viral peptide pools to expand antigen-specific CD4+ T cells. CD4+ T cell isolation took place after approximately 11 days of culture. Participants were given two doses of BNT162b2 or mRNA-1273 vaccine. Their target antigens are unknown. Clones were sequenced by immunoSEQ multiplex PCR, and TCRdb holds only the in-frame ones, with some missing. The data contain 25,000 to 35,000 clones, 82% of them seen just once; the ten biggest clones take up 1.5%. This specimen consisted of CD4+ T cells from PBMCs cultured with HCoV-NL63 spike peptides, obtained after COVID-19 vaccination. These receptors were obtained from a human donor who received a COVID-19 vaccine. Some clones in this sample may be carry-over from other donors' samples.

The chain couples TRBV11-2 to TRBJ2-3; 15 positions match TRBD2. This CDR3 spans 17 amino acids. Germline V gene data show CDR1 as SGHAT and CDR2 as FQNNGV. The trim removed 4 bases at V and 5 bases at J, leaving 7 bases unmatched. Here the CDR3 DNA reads TGTGCCAGCAGCTCTTGGACTAGCGGGGGGGCCAGAGATACGCAGTATTTT. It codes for CASSSWTSGGARDTQYF.

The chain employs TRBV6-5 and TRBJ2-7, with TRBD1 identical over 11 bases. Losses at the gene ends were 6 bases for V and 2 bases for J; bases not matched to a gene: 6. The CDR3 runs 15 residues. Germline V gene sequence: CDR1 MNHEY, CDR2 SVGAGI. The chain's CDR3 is CASSRDRGFPYEQYV. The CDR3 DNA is TGTGCCAGCAGCAGGGACAGGGGGTTCCCCTACGAGCAGTACGTC.